This TCR beta chain appears in the sequencing data of a study of radiation and T cells in renal cell carcinoma. Per the germline V gene, CDR1 is GTSNPN and CDR2 is SVGIG (reference sequence). The CDR3 sequence is 15 residues long. Trimming removed 2 bases at V and 0 bases at J, with 13 bases between. The repertoire was sequenced with immunoSEQ multiplex PCR; TCRdb's copy has only in-frame clones and lacks some. The sample includes about 59,000 clones, approximately 84% of them seen just once. This clone was counted only a few times. Antigen unknown. The time point: baseline pretreatment blood. Treatment meaning: 15 Gy SBRT to primary tumor, nephrectomy 4 weeks later. Serial blood draws occurred at baseline and 2 and 4 weeks post-SBRT. Study-level points and caveats: Baseline intratumoral clonotype presence is unknown without pretreatment biopsies.

The receptor comes from a man aged 55 to 69 with renal cell carcinoma. V is TRBV30 and J is TRBJ1-1; D uncertain. The material sequenced was blood, taken from a patient whose treatment included radiotherapy and nephrectomy. The CDR3 coding sequence is TGTGCCTGGAGTAGGTCCCAACCGATGAACACTGAAGCTTTCTTT. Amino acid sequence: CAWSRSQPMNTEAFF.